This TCR beta chain was recovered during a study of metastatic and nonmetastatic thyroid tumors (dated by TCRdb to 2020 to 2022). Study-level background: Repertoires from peripheral blood and from tumor or nodule tissue samples of malignant and benign thyroid patients were compared.

What the work shows at the level of the full study, not this receptor alone: In both blood and tumor samples, TCR beta diversity was reported to be significantly higher in malignant tumors than in benign nodules.

Receptor amplification or capture employed PCR. Sequenced on an Illumina HiSeq 4000. High-throughput sequencing was used to profile the TCR beta-chain CDR3 region of every patient. Per the source publication's procedure: Drawing on CDR3 differences between clinicopathological groups, the researchers built a classifier meant to tell apart patients with distant-metastatic papillary thyroid cancer. Repertoire diversity was assessed with the Shannon index, and tumor-blood repertoire similarity with the Morisita-Horn index. TCRdb took the public reads, trimmed them with fastp at Q25, ran MiXCR for clone calling and kept in-frame beta chains. For this entry, the V and J calls and clone size follow TCRdb and not the study's own pipeline. For this sample the table gives some 13,000 clones, of which approximately 26% were detected only once. The top ten hold about 20% of the sample. With respect to this clone: Its antigen specificity is not known. The record has no base qualities; no much larger clone is one base away.

Before undergoing thyroid surgery, none of the patients had been given any kind of treatment. Using T-cell receptor beta sequencing, the study looked back at clinical samples from patients collected from about 2011 to 2019. The sequencing sample was made of tumor tissue. The clonotype comes from a female donor with papillary thyroid cancer or a benign thyroid nodule (not recorded which). Some clones in this sample may be carry-over from other donors' samples.

The CDR3 corresponds to CASSLRDRDPFF. The DNA sequence reads TGTGCCAGCAGTTTACGGGACAGGGATCCTTTCTTT. The V and J segments used are TRBV28 and TRBJ1-1; 9 junctional bases match TRBD1. Unmatched junction bases come to 4, with V trimmed by 2 bases and J by 12 bases. The cysteine opens and the phenylalanine closes a CDR3 of 12 amino acids. The kept DNA is CDR3 alone, 36 bases in frame from the first base. CDR1 and CDR2, looked up from the germline V gene, are MDHEN and SYDVKM.